The source of this T cell receptor (beta chain) is a study of blood T cell repertoires in COVID-19. Per germline, CDR1 LGHNA and CDR2 YSLEER. The germline V and J ends were trimmed by 0 bases and 5 bases, with 13 bases remaining between them. The CDR3 is 15 amino acids. This clone showed up just a few times. Authors' methods: For nucleated cells, counts were estimated from reference gene primer amplification. Clones were sequenced by immunoSEQ multiplex PCR, and TCRdb holds only the in-frame ones, with some missing. V, J and clone size are taken as reported in that table, and D and trimming were inferred from the DNA itself. This table holds fewer than 100,000 clones, about 87% found once.

The receptor was isolated from a human donor in a cohort sampled during active COVID-19. The gene calls are TRBV4-3 and TRBJ1-1; tentative D call: TRBD1 (6 bases). Material for sequencing was peripheral blood. The CDR3 protein is CASSQDHRAGTEAFF. CDR3 in DNA: TGCGCCAGCAGCCAAGATCACAGGGCGGGTACTGAAGCTTTCTTT.